This T cell receptor (beta chain) is from a study of T cells after yellow fever vaccination. Study information: SMART-Seq v4 Ultra Low Input prepared the low-cell-number fractions.

Study-wide findings and caveats: Within FACS-sorted repertoires, abundant clonotypes contaminating from the bulk population could be present. Most primary-vaccination clones recurred post-booster (under 98% CD4, over 70% CD8). Researchers noted that a small share of clonotypes showed up in both CD4 and CD8 compartments.

A word on this clonotype: Its target is unknown.

TCRdb processed the 5' RACE reads anew with MiXCR; each CDR3 protein has one entry. Seen here are some 290,000 distinct CDR3 sequences, around 11% observed once, and the top ten hold 2.5% to 4%. The specimen was CD4+ T cells sorted from PBMCs, collected 45 days after the yellow fever booster vaccination. The clonotype originates from a man between 18 and 29 years old who received the YFV17D yellow fever vaccine.

In nucleotides, the CDR3 is TGCAGCGTTGAAACTTACGGGTATGGCTACACCTTC. Translation gives CSVETYGYGYTF. This chain joins TRBV29-1 and TRBJ1-2; no definite D call. Germline values: CDR1 SQVTM, CDR2 ANQGSEA. The CDR3 contains 12 residues. The ends were cut back, 2 bases at V and 5 bases at J, with 9 bases in the middle.